The clone carrying this TCR beta chain was detected once. Germline CDR1 LNHDA, CDR2 SQIVND (reference sequence). V gave up 7 bases and J gave up 6 bases; unmatched junction bases: 6. The CDR3 has 13 residues. The sample is drawn from a study of blood T cell repertoires in COVID-19. TCRdb's copy holds only in-frame clones and misses some; the assay was immunoSEQ multiplex PCR. The sample contains roughly 200,000 clones, roughly 84% of which appear only once. The chain joins TRBV19 to TRBJ2-1; 7 bases line up with TRBD1. The sample was peripheral blood. The origin of this receptor is a woman older than 75 with acute or convalescent COVID-19. CDR3 residues: CASKGAAFNEQFF. The DNA of the CDR3 is TGTGCCAGTAAGGGGGCGGCGTTCAATGAGCAGTTCTTC.